A single sample is the source of the 3 T cell receptor beta chains below, sequenced in a study of T cells in localized non-small cell lung cancer. Profiling relied on immunoSEQ multiplex PCR, and the TCRdb table lists in-frame clones only, not all of them. The data contain around 1,600 clones, roughly a quarter of them singletons. The material was lung tumor tissue, obtained before any cancer treatment. Receptors were obtained from an older female donor with stage II lung adenocarcinoma.

By share, this clone ranks as medium-sized. CDR3 bases: TGTGCCAGCAGAGGGAAGGGAGAGGGTGGCTACACCTTC. It translates to CASRGKGEGGYTF. The genes are TRBV7-2 and TRBJ1-2; D gene uncertain. The V gene's germline CDR1 is SGHTA and CDR2 FQGNSA. V lost 6 bases and J 7 bases, leaving 15 bases between the germline ends. This CDR3 has 13 residues. Full variable domain (rest looked up from reference TRBV7-2 and TRBJ1-2): GAGVSQSPSNKVTEKGKDVELRCDPISGHTALYWYRQSLGQGLEFLIYFQGNSAPDKSGLPSDRFSAERTGGSVSTLTIQRTQQEDSAVYLCASRGKGEGGYTFGSGTRLTVV.

This clone is termed medium-sized. The chain has TRBV7-2 and TRBJ1-3; D unclear. Trimming cost V 2 bases and J 3 bases, with 5 bases left between them. The CDR3 covers 13 residues. Per the germline V gene, CDR1 is SGHTA and CDR2 is FQGNSA. CDR3 amino acids: CASSLLDGNTIYF. The DNA for the CDR3 is TGTGCCAGCAGCTTACTTGATGGAAACACCATATATTTT.

This chain connects TRBV10-2 to TRBJ1-1, with 11 bases identical to TRBD1. CDR1 is WSHSY and CDR2 is SAAADI in the germline V gene. V dropped 6 bases and J dropped 3; count of bases not matched to a gene: 6. The CDR3 sequence is 15 residues long. In nucleotides, the CDR3 is TGCGCCAGCAGATGGACAGGGGGCGCGGACACTGAAGCTTTCTTT. Translating it yields CASRWTGGADTEAFF.